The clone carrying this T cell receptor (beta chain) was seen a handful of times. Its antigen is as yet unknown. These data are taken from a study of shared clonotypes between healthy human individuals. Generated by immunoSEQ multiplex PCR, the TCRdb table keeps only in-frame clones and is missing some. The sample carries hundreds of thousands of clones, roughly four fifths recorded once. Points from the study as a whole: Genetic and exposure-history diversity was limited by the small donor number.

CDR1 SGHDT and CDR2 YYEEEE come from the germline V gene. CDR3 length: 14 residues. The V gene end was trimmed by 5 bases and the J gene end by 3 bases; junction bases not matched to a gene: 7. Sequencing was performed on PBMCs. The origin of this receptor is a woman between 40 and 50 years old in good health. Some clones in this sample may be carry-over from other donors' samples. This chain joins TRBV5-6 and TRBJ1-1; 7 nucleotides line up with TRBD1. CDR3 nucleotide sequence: TGTGCCAGCAGGGCCCGGGACAGACACACTGAAGCTTTCTTT. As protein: CASRARDRHTEAFF. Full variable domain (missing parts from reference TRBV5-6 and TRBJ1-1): DAGVTQSPTHLIKTRGQQVTLRCSPKSGHDTVSWYQQALGQGPQFIFQYYEEEERQRGNFPDRFSGHQFPNYSSELNVNALLLGDSALYLCASRARDRHTEAFFGQGTRLTVV.